Presented here are 8 T cell receptor beta chains from one specimen sequenced in a study of blood T cells in healthy people across ages. The use of a sample-barcoded 5' primer and a J-beta primer mix characterized a second PCR of roughly 7 to 11 cycles. In TCRdb, the 5' RACE reads were re-called with MiXCR into one record per CDR3 protein. Of 1.2 million to 1.5 million distinct CDR3 sequences listed, approximately 38% are singletons. The sample comprised blood. The receptors here all came from a woman in her late teens or twenties in good health.

This clonotype has just a few counts. The chain employs TRBV6-2 or TRBV6-3 and TRBJ2-4, with D tentatively TRBD2 (6 bases). The CDR3 runs to 14 residues. V was pared by 6 bases and J by 0 bases, with 9 bases between. Germline lookup yields CDR1 MNHEY and CDR2 SVGEGT. CDR3 nucleotide sequence: TGTGCCAGCAGCCGGGGGTCAGCCAAAAACATTCAGTACTTC. Encoded protein: CASSRGSAKNIQYF.

This clonotype was picked up one time. The germline gene is not matched at one end of the junction; a read error may be the cause. The rearrangement links TRBV11-2 to TRBJ1-1; D gene uncertain. In germline, CDR1 is SGHAT, CDR2 FQNNGV. The CDR3 is 12 amino acids. CDR3 DNA: TGTGCCGGCAGCCCAAGGAACACTGAAGCTTTCTTT. It specifies CAGSPRNTEAFF.

As for this clonotype: A much larger clonotype is one base distant, so this may be a read error. The chain has TRBV29-1 and TRBJ2-3, with TRBD1 as a possible D gene (6 bases). CDR1 and CDR2 (germline): SQVTM, ANQGSEA. This CDR3 is built from 12 residues. CDR3 DNA: TGCAGCGCTCTACTCAGGACAGATATGCAGTATTTT. It specifies CSALLRTDMQYF.

The gene calls are TRBV20-1 and TRBJ2-5, with D unresolved. Trimming took 4 bases from V and 4 from J, leaving 10 bases between them. Germline V lookup: CDR1 DFQATT, CDR2 SNEGSKA (reference sequence). The CDR3 loop spans 12 amino acids. CDR3 coding DNA: TGCAGTGCTAACAGACAAAGAGAGACCCAGTACTTC. It yields the protein CSANRQRETQYF.

This clonotype was recorded a few times. The gene calls are TRBV27 and TRBJ2-1; no reliable D call. Germline assignment: CDR1 MNHEY and CDR2 SMNVEV (reference sequence). Trimming cost V 0 bases and J 9 bases, with 12 bases left between them. The CDR3 is made up of 14 amino acids. CDR3 region: CASSLSPWAPEQFF. The CDR3 DNA follows: TGTGCCAGCAGTTTATCTCCCTGGGCCCCTGAGCAGTTCTTC.

This clonotype showed up many times. The chain couples TRBV5-1 to TRBJ1-1, with D perhaps TRBD1 (6 bases). The CDR3 covers 13 residues. The V gene's germline CDR1 is SGHRS and CDR2 YFSETQ. V dropped 6 bases and J dropped 1 base, with 10 bases sitting between them. CDR3 in amino acids: CASNEQGNTEAFF. The CDR3 DNA follows: TGCGCCAGCAACGAACAGGGGAACACTGAAGCTTTCTTT.

This clonotype appeared once. The gene calls are TRBV29-1 and TRBJ1-2; maybe TRBD1 (6 bases). This CDR3 is built from 11 residues. V was trimmed by 6 bases and J by 6 bases, leaving 11 bases between them. Germline V gives CDR1 SQVTM, CDR2 ANQGSEA. CDR3 in amino acids: CSVLTGDGYTF. DNA of the CDR3: TGCAGCGTATTGACAGGTGATGGCTACACCTTC.

This clonotype was counted once. The chain has TRBV6-1 and TRBJ1-4, with D possibly matching TRBD1 (6 bases). This CDR3 has 16 residues. Germline CDR1 MNHNS, CDR2 SASEGT. V was cut by 2 bases and J by 8 bases, with 18 bases left in between. The DNA for the CDR3 is TGTGCCAGCAGTGAATGGGGGGGTGACAGGAGAGAAAAACTGTTTTTT. Translating gives CASSEWGGDRREKLFF.